Listed here is a single TCR beta chain. The data belong to a study of CD8+ T cells in alopecia areata. Across the study: Those treated were given oral tofacitinib at 5 to 10 mg twice daily.

Noted treatment: oral pan-JAK inhibitor, 5-10 mg twice daily. Reverse transcription of extracted RNA yielded cDNA, which provided the sequencing template. Method: immunoSEQ multiplex PCR; TCRdb's copy keeps in-frame clones and lacks some. Counted here are 200,000 to 250,000 clones, more than 30% occurring once; the ten biggest clones make up roughly 0.5%. This CDR3 spans 15 amino acids. The germline gives CDR1 SGHRS, CDR2 YFSETQ. Trimming took off 2 bases at V and 4 bases at J, with 12 bases between the two ends. This chain links TRBV5-1 with TRBJ2-2; no reliable D call. The sample in question was CD4+ T cells sorted from blood, obtained at week 34, from a patient treated with tofacitinib. The sequence was collected from a human donor with alopecia areata. CDR3 coding DNA: TGCGCCAGCAGCTTTCGTCAGTTATCCACCGGGGAGCTGTTTTTT. The encoded protein is CASSFRQLSTGELFF. The complete variable domain, with remaining parts taken from reference TRBV5-1 and TRBJ2-2, reads KAGVTQTPRYLIKTRGQQVTLSCSPISGHRSVSWYQQTPGQGLQFLFEYFSETQRNKGNFPGRFSGRQFSNSRSEMNVSTLELGDSALYLCASSFRQLSTGELFFGEGSRLTVL.